The rows below give T cell receptor beta chains drawn from one sample of a study of cytomegalovirus exposure and HLA in healthy donors. Profiling relied on immunoSEQ multiplex PCR, and the TCRdb table lists in-frame clones only, not all of them. The table for this sample gives 90,000 to 120,000 clones. Sequenced sample: PBMCs. The origin of the receptors is a man aged 50 to 59 in good health and CMV-seronegative. The CDR3 runs from the conserved cysteine through the conserved F or W. D genes are given only for firm matches.

D	J	V	CDR3	DNA
NA	TRBJ2-3	TRBV9	CASSVAGGGDTQYF	TGTGCCAGCAGCGTAGCGGGTGGGGGGGATACGCAGTATTTT
TRBD1	TRBJ2-1	TRBV7-2	CASSYTGGSYNEQFF	TGTGCCAGCAGCTATACAGGGGGGTCCTACAATGAGCAGTTCTTC
NA	TRBJ1-5	TRBV5-1	CASSLIPGGNQPQHF	TGCGCCAGCAGCTTGATACCCGGGGGCAATCAGCCCCAGCATTTT
NA	TRBJ2-7	TRBV19	CASSIQGSYEQYF	TGTGCCAGTAGTATTCAGGGGTCATACGAGCAGTACTTC
TRBD1	TRBJ1-5	TRBV7-2	CASSTRDRQPQHF	TGTGCCAGCAGCACCAGGGACAGACAACCCCAGCATTTT
NA	TRBJ1-2	TRBV7-9	CASSPPAGNYGYTF	TGTGCCAGCAGCCCCCCCGCAGGGAACTATGGCTACACCTTC
TRBD2	TRBJ2-5	TRBV15	CATSRDLGLAGIETQYF	TGTGCCACCAGCAGAGATTTAGGACTAGCGGGAATCGAGACCCAGTACTTC
NA	TRBJ2-7	TRBV2	CASSGQLAYEQYF	TGTGCCAGCAGCGGACAGTTAGCCTACGAGCAGTACTTC
NA	TRBJ2-2	TRBV18	CASSPPISTGELFF	TGTGCCAGCTCACCACCCATTAGCACCGGGGAGCTGTTTTTT
NA	TRBJ2-5	TRBV20-1	CSARDRETQYF	TGCAGTGCTAGAGATCGAGAGACCCAGTACTTC
NA	TRBJ2-3	TRBV9	CASSATGSTDTQYF	TGTGCCAGCAGCGCCACAGGGTCCACAGATACGCAGTATTTT
NA	TRBJ1-1	TRBV6-5	CASSYREVGSGAEAFF	TGTGCCAGCAGTTACCGGGAAGTAGGGAGTGGAGCTGAAGCTTTCTTT
NA	TRBJ2-7	TRBV5-1	CASSLDDGGYEQYF	TGCGCCAGCAGCCTGGATGACGGGGGCTACGAGCAGTACTTC
NA	TRBJ1-2	TRBV27	CASRTRTGTAAGGGYTF	TGTGCCAGCAGGACTCGTACCGGGACCGCAGCGGGGGGTGGCTACACCTTC
NA	TRBJ1-5	TRBV19	CASSIVNNQPQHF	TGTGCCAGTAGTATTGTTAACAATCAGCCCCAGCATTTT
NA	TRBJ2-7	TRBV18	CASSPDRNLYEQYF	TGTGCCAGCTCACCCGACAGGAATCTCTACGAGCAGTACTTC
TRBD2	TRBJ2-3	TRBV11-3	CASSPGTSGRYTDTQYF	TGTGCCAGCAGCCCCGGGACTAGCGGGCGTTACACAGATACGCAGTATTTT
TRBD2	TRBJ2-7	TRBV27	CASSLAGGYYEQYF	TGTGCCAGCAGTTTGGCGGGAGGGTACTACGAGCAGTACTTC
NA	TRBJ2-5	TRBV5-4	CASSSAELGAGTQYF	TGTGCCAGCAGCTCCGCCGAACTAGGAGCAGGGACCCAGTACTTC
TRBD1	TRBJ2-5	TRBV7-7	CASSLGGTGGDETQYF	TGTGCTAGCAGCTTAGGGGGGACAGGGGGCGATGAGACCCAGTACTTC
NA	TRBJ2-2	TRBV7-7	CASTAGITGELFF	TGTGCTAGCACTGCCGGGATCACCGGGGAGCTGTTTTTT
TRBD2	TRBJ2-4	TRBV18	CASSPREEQNIQYF	TGTGCCAGCTCACCGCGGGAGGAGCAAAACATTCAGTACTTC
TRBD2	TRBJ2-5	TRBV4-2	CASSQEGGGRRFETQYF	TGTGCCAGCAGCCAAGAAGGCGGCGGGAGAAGGTTTGAGACCCAGTACTTC
NA	TRBJ1-2	TRBV5-1	CASSLSPGVTFGGYTF	TGCGCCAGCAGCTTGAGCCCGGGAGTGACTTTTGGCGGCTACACCTTC
NA	TRBJ2-7	TRBV5-1	CASSLRPGTYEQYF	TGCGCCAGCAGCTTGCGCCCGGGGACCTACGAGCAGTACTTC
NA	TRBJ1-5	TRBV15	CATSLGLNQPQHF	TGTGCCACCAGTTTGGGGCTCAATCAGCCCCAGCATTTT
TRBD2	TRBJ2-2	TRBV6-5	CASSGTSGGTGELFF	TGTGCCAGCAGTGGGACTAGCGGGGGAACCGGGGAGCTGTTTTTT
NA	TRBJ2-7	TRBV18	CASSSGSRYEQYF	TGTGCCAGCTCATCAGGGTCTCGGTACGAGCAGTACTTC
NA	TRBJ2-3	TRBV29-1	CSVEDTGTTDTQYF	TGCAGCGTTGAAGATACAGGAACGACAGATACGCAGTATTTT
TRBD2	TRBJ2-1	TRBV6-6	CASTRPLAGEGNEQFF	TGTGCCAGCACCCGACCCTTAGCGGGAGAGGGCAATGAGCAGTTCTTC
NA	TRBJ2-4	TRBV7-2	CASSDYQGGANIQYF	TGTGCCAGCAGCGACTATCAAGGGGGTGCAAACATTCAGTACTTC
NA	TRBJ1-2	TRBV20-1	CSALRGYGYTF	TGCAGTGCCCTCAGGGGCTATGGCTACACCTTC
NA	TRBJ2-7	TRBV6-5	CASSPWGPGAYEQYF	TGTGCCAGCAGTCCCTGGGGGCCCGGCGCCTACGAGCAGTACTTC
TRBD2	TRBJ2-7	TRBV6-5	CASRSSGGVYEQYF	TGTGCCAGCAGATCTAGCGGGGGGGTCTACGAGCAGTACTTC
NA	TRBJ1-5	TRBV5-5	CASSLGRSNQPQHF	TGTGCCAGCAGCTTGGGCAGGAGCAATCAGCCCCAGCATTTT
NA	TRBJ2-5	TRBV11-2	CASSLGTVRETQYF	TGTGCCAGCAGCTTAGGGACAGTTCGAGAGACCCAGTACTTC
TRBD1	TRBJ2-5	TRBV5-6	CASSPDRAREDQETQYF	TGTGCCAGCAGCCCTGACAGGGCCCGTGAGGACCAAGAGACCCAGTACTTC
NA	TRBJ1-2	TRBV5-1	CASSSRQDANYGYTF	TGCGCCAGCAGCTCGAGACAGGACGCTAACTATGGCTACACCTTC
TRBD1	TRBJ1-2	TRBV19	CASRDRGYYGYTF	TGTGCCAGTAGAGACAGGGGCTACTATGGCTACACCTTC
NA	TRBJ1-3	TRBV7-9	CASSLGWRDRGNTIYF	TGTGCCAGCAGCTTAGGATGGCGGGACCGGGGAAACACCATATATTTT
NA	TRBJ2-7	TRBV10-1	CASSQFTGGEQYF	TGCGCCAGCAGCCAATTTACAGGCGGCGAGCAGTACTTC
TRBD1	TRBJ1-5	TRBV19	CASSIWRQGNNQPQHF	TGTGCCAGTAGTATTTGGAGACAGGGGAATAATCAGCCCCAGCATTTT
NA	TRBJ1-2	TRBV2	CASSEARYDYGYTF	TGTGCCAGCAGTGAAGCGCGCTATGACTATGGCTACACCTTC
TRBD2	TRBJ2-1	TRBV14	CASSQDPGGGATYNEQFF	TGTGCCAGCAGCCAAGACCCTGGCGGGGGGGCGACCTACAATGAGCAGTTCTTC
NA	TRBJ1-2	TRBV30	CAWRFSYGYTF	TGTGCCTGGAGGTTCAGCTATGGCTACACCTTC
NA	TRBJ1-2	TRBV6-1	CASSEASESTYGYTF	TGTGCCAGCAGTGAAGCTTCTGAGTCTACCTATGGCTACACCTTC
TRBD1	TRBJ1-2	TRBV5-8	CASRWTGTGYTF	TGTGCCAGCAGGTGGACAGGGACTGGCTACACCTTC
NA	TRBJ1-5	TRBV7-2	CASSLVHNQPQHF	TGTGCCAGCAGCTTAGTTCATAATCAGCCCCAGCATTTT
NA	TRBJ2-3	TRBV5-8	CASSLGWEASTDTQYF	TGTGCCAGCAGCTTGGGATGGGAGGCTAGCACAGATACGCAGTATTTT
NA	TRBJ1-2	TRBV6-5	CASSYGSRGLYGYTF	TGTGCCAGCAGTTACGGGAGCAGGGGCCTCTATGGCTACACCTTC